This TCR beta chain was sequenced for a study of a mutant IDH1 vaccine in newly diagnosed glioma. As for the study in general: Eight vaccinations were given in weeks 1, 3, 5, 7, 11, 15, 19 and 23. Patients received vaccination from 4-6 weeks after radiotherapy alone, or with temozolomide cycles.

After removal of 3 bases from V and 7 bases from J, the junction contained 7 bases not matched to a gene. The germline V gene encodes CDR1 SGHTA and CDR2 FQGNSA. This CDR3 has 14 residues. As for time point: week 5, during vaccination. The vaccine gave 300 ug of a 20-mer mutant IDH1 peptide subcutaneously per dose. For this clone: As yet, its antigen is unknown.

Repertoires were generated with immunoSEQ multiplex PCR, while TCRdb's copy carries only in-frame clones and drops some. The table includes tens of thousands of clones, 70% to 85% detected once. The chain joins TRBV7-2 to TRBJ1-2; 8 bases are a match to TRBD1. The sequence was collected from a middle-aged man with glioma. Some clones in this sample may be carry-over from other donors' samples. Sequencing was performed on PBMCs, taken from a glioma patient whose treatment included an IDH1 peptide vaccine. The CDR3 loop reads CASSFAGTGVGYTF. The DNA of the CDR3 is TGTGCCAGCAGCTTCGCCGGGACAGGAGTTGGCTACACCTTC. The variable domain in full, completed from reference TRBV7-2 and TRBJ1-2, reads GAGVSQSPSNKVTEKGKDVELRCDPISGHTALYWYRQSLGQGLEFLIYFQGNSAPDKSGLPSDRFSAERTGGSVSTLTIQRTQQEDSAVYLCASSFAGTGVGYTFGSGTRLTVV.